This T cell receptor beta chain appears in the sequencing data of a study of blood T cell repertoires in COVID-19 (TCRdb year 2020). The study in broad terms: The collaborator samples originated in the United States, Italy and Spain and spanned the acute and convalescent phases of COVID-19. The prospective study material was composed of cDNA or gDNA derived from T cells, B-cell-depleted T cells, or PBMCs. The dataset comprised deeply sampled blood TCRbeta repertoires from subjects exposed to, actively infected with, or recovered from COVID-19. A freely available public database, intended as a resource for researchers studying the immune response to SARS-CoV-2, is where the repertoires were released. The samples were drawn from two sources: the first 160 participants of the ongoing ImmuneRACE study, and fewer than 1,500 subjects contributed by 6 global collaborators. The sample metadata nearly always contained a de-identified subject ID, COVID-19 status, age in years and sex. HLA class I and class II types, where available, came from metadata supplied by the sample provider rather than from assay-based typing. Here is what the overall study found, with its caveats: The amount of clinical and demographic metadata varied by source and participant and was provided uncurated.

In regard to this clone: This clone's antigen is unknown. No per-base quality is available; no much larger clone lies one base away.

The collaborating institutions used their own protocols to collect whole blood in K2EDTA tubes. For TCRbeta analysis, collaborators shipped samples in one of three forms: frozen whole blood, isolated PBMCs, or DNA extracted from either of those sample types. The CDR3, cysteine through phenylalanine, is 18 amino acids long. Only CDR3 DNA remains: 54 bases, in frame from the first base. V is cut by 5 bases and J by 0 bases, and the space between the germline ends is 19 bases. Taken from the germline V gene, the CDR1 and CDR2 loops are KGHSH and LQKENI. TCRbeta CDR3 regions were amplified from genomic DNA by means of the immunoSEQ Assay, a bias-controlled multiplex PCR. As for how the authors treated the data: Nucleated cell counts per sample were estimated from amplification of reference gene primers within the assay. Sequence reads were collapsed and filtered to measure the absolute abundance of every unique TCRbeta CDR3 rearrangement. For each sample, productive Simpson clonality was calculated as the square root of Simpson's diversity index over productive rearrangements. Drawn from immuneACCESS, this table holds only the in-frame rearrangements with V and J called that TCRdb kept. Clones are partly lost; checked studies trace under half to an unresolved V gene and leave the rest unexplained. The DNA was the basis for D and trimming; V, J and clone size are from that table. The sample table lists around 130,000 clones, about 85% of them with a count of one. Of the sample, around 1.9% is held by the ten largest clones.

The V and J segments used are TRBV18 and TRBJ1-4, with TRBD1 as a weak D call on 6 bases. Sequencing used peripheral blood. The source of this sequence is a man in his 70s with acute or convalescent COVID-19. The nucleotide sequence reads TGTGCCAGCTCATCTCTCCCCGGGACAAGAGCAACTAATGAAAAACTGTTTTTT. Its product reads: CASSSLPGTRATNEKLFF.